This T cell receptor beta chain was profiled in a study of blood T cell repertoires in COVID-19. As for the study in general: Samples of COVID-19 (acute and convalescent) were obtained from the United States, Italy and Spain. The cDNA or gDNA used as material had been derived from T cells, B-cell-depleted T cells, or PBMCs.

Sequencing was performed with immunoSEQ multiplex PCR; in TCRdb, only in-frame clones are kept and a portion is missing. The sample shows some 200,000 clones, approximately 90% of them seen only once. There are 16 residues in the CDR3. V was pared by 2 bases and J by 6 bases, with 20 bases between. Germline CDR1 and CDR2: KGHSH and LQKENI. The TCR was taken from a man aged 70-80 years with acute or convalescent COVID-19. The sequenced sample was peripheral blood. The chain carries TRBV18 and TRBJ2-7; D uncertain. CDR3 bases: TGTGCCAGCTCACCATTGGGCAGGCCAGAGTTAGGCGAGCAGTACTTC. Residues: CASSPLGRPELGEQYF.